Each of the 17 T cell receptor beta chains below was sequenced from the same sample in a study of T cells in Graves' hyperthyroidism and ophthalmopathy. Amplified TCR beta CDR3 regions derived from RNA transcripts. An initial round of RT-PCR targeting the TCR CDR3 relied on the HTBI primer set. TCRdb ran MiXCR on the multiplex PCR reads and lists one entry per CDR3 protein. This sample yields about 350,000 distinct CDR3 sequences, of which about a fifth are seen a single time; 3% to 4.5% belongs to the top ten. The specimen sequenced was blood. The source of these receptors is a woman younger than 35 with Graves' hyperthyroidism.

The chain is built from TRBV10-1 and TRBJ2-7, with 7 bases matching TRBD2. Germline CDR1 is WNHNN and CDR2 is SYGVQD (reference sequence). With V trimmed by 8 bases and J by 2 bases, 6 bases remained unmatched. The CDR3 sequence is 13 residues long. The CDR3 here is CASCILAAYEQYF. For the CDR3, the DNA is TGCGCCAGCTGCATCCTAGCGGCCTACGAGCAGTACTTC.

Many counts were recorded for this clonotype. CDR3 nucleotide sequence: TGTGCCAGCAGCTTCATCAACACTGAAGCTTTCTTT. This sequence encodes CASSFINTEAFF. This chain connects TRBV5-6 to TRBJ1-1, with D unresolved. From germline, CDR1 is SGHDT and CDR2 YYEEEE. The V end lost 2 bases, the J end lost 2 bases, and 4 bases lay between the germline ends. CDR3 size: 12 residues.

In its sample, this clonotype was seen many times. The rearrangement uses TRBV5-4 and TRBJ2-5; D unresolved. CDR1 and CDR2 from the germline V gene are SGHNT and YYREEE (reference sequence). Trimming took 2 bases from V and 2 from J, leaving 10 bases between them. The CDR3 contains 14 residues. The CDR3 bases are TGTGCCAGCAGCTTAAACGGAAATCAAGAGACCCAGTACTTC. Translation: CASSLNGNQETQYF.

The chain couples TRBV5-6 to TRBJ1-2, with D hard to call. From germline, CDR1 is SGHDT and CDR2 YYEEEE. Trimming removed 2 bases at V and 1 base at J, with 12 bases between. The CDR3 consists of 15 residues. The CDR3 protein is CASSLLQLLNYGYTF. The DNA for the CDR3 is TGTGCCAGCAGCTTACTACAGCTCCTTAACTATGGCTACACCTTC.

The table lists this clonotype with many counts. The rearrangement links TRBV27 to TRBJ1-2; D uncertain. The CDR3 length is 14 residues. V lost 3 bases and J 5 bases, leaving 13 bases between the germline ends. Germline V gene lookup returns CDR1 MNHEY and CDR2 SMNVEV (reference sequence). CDR3 amino acids: CASSFAGGRYGYTF. CDR3 coding DNA: TGTGCCAGCAGTTTTGCCGGAGGGAGGTATGGCTACACCTTC.

This clonotype was counted many times. The V and J genes are TRBV5-1 and TRBJ1-2; D is possibly TRBD1 (5 bases). Germline lookup yields CDR1 SGHRS and CDR2 YFSETQ. This CDR3 comprises 15 residues. Trimming removed 1 base from V and 4 bases from J, with 14 bases in between. The CDR3 nucleotides read TGCGCCAGCAGCTTGAAGGGGCTGATGGGCTATGGCTACACCTTC. It is translated as CASSLKGLMGYGYTF.

This clonotype was counted ten times or more. This chain joins TRBV7-8 and TRBJ1-5; D is unclear. The V and J ends lost 4 bases and 4 bases respectively, with 17 bases between them. The CDR3 is 16 amino acids. Germline V lookup: CDR1 SGHVS, CDR2 FQNEAQ. The CDR3 region has the DNA TGTGCCAGCAGCTCGGGATCGATTTTTTTAAATCAGCCCCAGCATTTT. This gives the protein CASSSGSIFLNQPQHF.

CDR3 loop: CASSGTSGDRETQYF. CDR3 nucleotides: TGTGCCAGCAGCGGGACTAGCGGGGATCGGGAGACCCAGTACTTC. The gene calls are TRBV6-1 and TRBJ2-5; TRBD2 agrees at 13 bases. The CDR3 consists of 15 residues. With 6 bases clipped from V and 5 bases from J, the junction kept 6 bases outside the gene matches. CDR1 and CDR2 from the germline V gene are MNHNS and SASEGT.

This clonotype was observed at least ten times. The genes are TRBV20-1 and TRBJ1-3; unclear D gene. Trimming pared 1 base from V and 0 bases from J, leaving 7 bases between. The CDR3 covers 14 residues. Germline assignment: CDR1 DFQATT and CDR2 SNEGSKA (reference sequence). The CDR3 reads CSARAAISGNTIYF. CDR3 coding DNA: TGCAGTGCTAGAGCTGCCATCTCTGGAAACACCATATATTTT.

This rearrangement joins TRBV5-1 to TRBJ1-1, with TRBD1 matching over 7 bases. The length of the CDR3 is 15 residues. In germline, CDR1 is SGHRS, CDR2 YFSETQ. After removal of 3 bases from V and 4 bases from J, the junction contained 9 bases not matched to a gene. In nucleotides, the CDR3 is TGCGCCAGCAGCTCAGGGGGGGTTCTTAGCACTGAAGCTTTCTTT. Amino acid sequence: CASSSGGVLSTEAFF.

The CDR3 loop is CSASDTQNTEAFF. In DNA form, the CDR3 reads TGCAGTGCTAGTGACACCCAGAACACTGAAGCTTTCTTT. The J gene is TRBJ1-1, the V gene TRBV20-1; no firm D call. Germline CDR1 reads DFQATT; CDR2 reads SNEGSKA (reference sequence). V gave up 3 bases and J gave up 1 base, with 9 bases separating them. The CDR3 spans 13 residues.

This clonotype was picked up many times. This sequence joins TRBV6-5 and TRBJ1-2, with D perhaps TRBD1 (5 bases). V lost 2 bases, J lost 6 bases, and 16 bases lay in between. CDR1 is MNHEY and CDR2 is SVGAGI in the germline V gene. There are 15 residues in the CDR3. The CDR3 nucleotides are TGTGCCAGCAGTTACGGGCCAGGGAAGGATAATGGCTACACCTTC. It yields the protein CASSYGPGKDNGYTF.

Details on this clonotype: It may be a read error: a sequence one base away is much more abundant. The chain combines TRBV6-5 with TRBJ1-5; unclear D gene. CDR3 length: 13 amino acids. Germline loops: CDR1 MNHEY, CDR2 SVGAGI. CDR3 loop: CPSSYGKGQPQHF. The CDR3 DNA reads as TGTCCCAGCAGTTACGGGAAGGGTCAGCCCCAGCATTTT.

This clonotype was detected many times. The chain employs TRBV12-3 or TRBV12-4 and TRBJ1-1; D may be TRBD1 (6 bases). This CDR3 contains 17 residues. Trimming left V 7 bases short and J 5 bases short, with 26 bases between. The CDR3 loop is CASNDSQFLGTLTEAFF. Here the CDR3 DNA reads TGTGCCAGCAATGATTCACAGTTTTTGGGGACACTGACTGAAGCTTTCTTT.

The gene calls are TRBV6-1 and TRBJ2-7; maybe TRBD1 (6 bases). Trimming removed 6 bases from V and 6 bases from J, with 15 bases in between. The CDR3 length is 13 residues. Germline lookup yields CDR1 MNHNS and CDR2 SASEGT. CDR3 nucleotides: TGTGCCAGCAGCCCTTACCCCAGGGGCGAGCAGTACTTC. Encoded protein: CASSPYPRGEQYF.

The chain uses TRBV20-1 and TRBJ1-5; 9 bases line up with TRBD1. V dropped 3 bases and J dropped 5; count of bases not matched to a gene: 2. The CDR3 extends over 13 amino acids. Germline lookup yields CDR1 DFQATT and CDR2 SNEGSKA (reference sequence). CDR3 bases: TGCAGTGCTAGCCGGGACAGGGATCAGCCCCAGCATTTT. Translating gives CSASRDRDQPQHF.

This clonotype has a count of ten or more. The V gene is TRBV2, the J gene TRBJ1-1; D remains unclear. Germline assignment: CDR1 SNHLY and CDR2 FYNNEI. Trimming removed 7 bases at V and 2 bases at J, with 14 bases between. This CDR3 has 14 amino acids. The CDR3 nucleotides are TGTGCCAGCACCTATGACGGGAGAAACACTGAAGCTTTCTTT. It yields the protein CASTYDGRNTEAFF.